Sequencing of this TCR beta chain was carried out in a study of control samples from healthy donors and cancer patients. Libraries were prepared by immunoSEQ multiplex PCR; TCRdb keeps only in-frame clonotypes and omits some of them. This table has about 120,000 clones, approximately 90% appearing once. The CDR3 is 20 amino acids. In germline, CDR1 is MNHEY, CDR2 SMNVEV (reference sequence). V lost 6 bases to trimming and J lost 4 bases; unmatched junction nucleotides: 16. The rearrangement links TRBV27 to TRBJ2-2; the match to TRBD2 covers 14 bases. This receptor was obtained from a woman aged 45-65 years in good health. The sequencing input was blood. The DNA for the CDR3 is TGTGCCAGCAGCCCGACTACCGGGACTAGCGGGAGATGGGGCACCGGGGAGCTGTTTTTT. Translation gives CASSPTTGTSGRWGTGELFF.